This T cell receptor (beta chain) was profiled in a study of blood T cell repertoires in COVID-19. Study details: Samples of COVID-19 (acute and convalescent) were obtained from the United States, Italy and Spain. In each case, the material was cDNA or gDNA derived from T cells, B-cell-depleted T cells, or PBMCs.

As handled by the study authors: Amplifying reference gene primers gave estimates of nucleated cell counts. Measured with immunoSEQ multiplex PCR; TCRdb has only the in-frame clones, and not every one. From that table come the V and J calls and clone size; the DNA was used to work out D and trimming. The sample includes about 94,000 clones, around three quarters of them seen just once. The ends lost 7 bases at V and 5 bases at J; junction bases unmatched: 4. CDR1 is LNHDA, CDR2 SQIVND, per germline (reference sequence). CDR3 size: 13 residues. The gene calls are TRBV19 and TRBJ2-1; TRBD1 matches at 8 bases. Sequenced sample: peripheral blood. The sequence derives from a woman aged 80 or older with acute or convalescent COVID-19. The CDR3 loop reads CASTRTGNNEQFF. DNA for the CDR3: TGTGCCAGTACCCGGACAGGGAACAATGAGCAGTTCTTC.